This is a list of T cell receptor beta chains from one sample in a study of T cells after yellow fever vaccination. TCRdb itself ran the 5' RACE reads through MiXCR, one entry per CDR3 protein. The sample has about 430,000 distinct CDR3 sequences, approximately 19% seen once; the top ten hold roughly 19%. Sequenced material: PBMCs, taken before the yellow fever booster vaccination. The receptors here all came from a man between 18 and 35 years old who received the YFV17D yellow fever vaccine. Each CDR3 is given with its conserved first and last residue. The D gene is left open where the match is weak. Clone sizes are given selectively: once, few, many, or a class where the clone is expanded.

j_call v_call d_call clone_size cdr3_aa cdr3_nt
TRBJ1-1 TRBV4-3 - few CASSQFLGTEAFF TGCGCCAGCAGCCAGTTCCTTGGCACTGAAGCTTTCTTT
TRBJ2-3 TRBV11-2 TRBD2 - CASPRVGGGGLYF TGTGCCAGCCCCCGGGTCGGCGGGGGGGGTCTGTATTTT
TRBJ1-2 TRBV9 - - CASSVGATSQHGYTF TGTGCCAGCAGCGTTGGGGCGACCAGCCAGCATGGCTACACCTTC
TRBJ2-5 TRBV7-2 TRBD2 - CASSLGLAGGNQETQYF TGTGCCAGCAGCTTGGGACTAGCGGGGGGCAACCAAGAGACCCAGTACTTC
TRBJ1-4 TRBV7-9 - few CASTFGANEKLFF TGTGCCAGCACCTTTGGGGCTAATGAAAAACTGTTTTTT
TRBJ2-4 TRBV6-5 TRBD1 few CASSYGQGKNIQYF TGTGCCAGCAGTTACGGACAGGGAAAAAACATTCAGTACTTC
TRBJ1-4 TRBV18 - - CASSRRDSGATNEKLFF TGTGCCAGCTCACGCCGAGATTCAGGGGCAACTAATGAAAAACTGTTTTTT
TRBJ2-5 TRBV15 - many CATSSRDGEETQYF TGTGCCACCAGCAGCAGGGACGGCGAAGAGACCCAGTACTTC
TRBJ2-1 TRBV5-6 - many CASSLVSVDEQFF TGTGCCAGCAGCTTGGTGAGCGTCGATGAGCAGTTCTTC
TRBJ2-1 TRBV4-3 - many CASSQDRSSYNEQFF TGCGCCAGCAGCCAAGACCGCAGCTCCTACAATGAGCAGTTCTTC
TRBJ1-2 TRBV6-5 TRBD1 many CASSPGTENYGYTF TGTGCCAGCAGTCCCGGGACAGAGAACTATGGCTACACCTTC
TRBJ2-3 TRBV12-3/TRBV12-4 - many CASSLDITQYF TGTGCCAGCAGTTTAGATATTACGCAGTATTTT